This paragraph reports one T cell receptor beta chain. The sample originates from a study of cytomegalovirus exposure and HLA in healthy donors. The V gene's germline CDR1 is KGHSH and CDR2 LQKENI. This CDR3 is 15 amino acids long. V shed 6 bases and J 4 bases; nucleotides not matched to a gene: 6. Use of 60 Vbeta and 13 Jbeta primers characterized the PCR. Assay used: immunoSEQ multiplex PCR; TCRdb lists only in-frame clones, some missing. The sample includes under 150,000 clones, about 80% seen only once; the top ten take around 4.1%. The V and J genes are TRBV18 and TRBJ2-2, with TRBD2 matching 9 bases. The sequence came from a woman in her thirties or forties in good health and CMV-seronegative. The sequenced material came from PBMCs. CDR3 loop: CASSRRGGRTGELFF. CDR3 sequence (DNA): TGTGCCAGCTCCCGGCGGGGGGGCCGCACCGGGGAGCTGTTTTTT.